This TCR beta chain was identified in a study of PD-1 blockade in mismatch repair-deficient tumors. Whole-study context: All were previously treated, progressing patients with 11 to 13 mismatch repair-deficient cancer types. Study-wide results and caveats: Tumor-resident clones, often absent from pretreatment blood, expanded after pembrolizumab and then contracted.

Turning to this clone: Its antigen is unidentified.

TCRdb's table, derived via immunoSEQ multiplex PCR, lists solely in-frame clones and lacks some. The sample lists some 110,000 clones, more than 60% occurring once. The sample was peripheral blood, taken roughly 60 weeks after starting pembrolizumab. The clonotype comes from an adult with mismatch repair-deficient cancer.

CDR3 DNA sequence: TGTGCCTGGAGTCCCCCGACTAGCGGGAGGCAGACCCAGTACTTC. Amino acid sequence: CAWSPPTSGRQTQYF. This sequence joins TRBV30 and TRBJ2-5, with TRBD2 identical over 13 bases. Germline V gene sequence: CDR1 GTSNPN, CDR2 SVGIG (reference sequence). With 2 bases clipped from V and 6 bases from J, the junction kept 6 bases outside the gene matches. The CDR3 has 15 amino acids.